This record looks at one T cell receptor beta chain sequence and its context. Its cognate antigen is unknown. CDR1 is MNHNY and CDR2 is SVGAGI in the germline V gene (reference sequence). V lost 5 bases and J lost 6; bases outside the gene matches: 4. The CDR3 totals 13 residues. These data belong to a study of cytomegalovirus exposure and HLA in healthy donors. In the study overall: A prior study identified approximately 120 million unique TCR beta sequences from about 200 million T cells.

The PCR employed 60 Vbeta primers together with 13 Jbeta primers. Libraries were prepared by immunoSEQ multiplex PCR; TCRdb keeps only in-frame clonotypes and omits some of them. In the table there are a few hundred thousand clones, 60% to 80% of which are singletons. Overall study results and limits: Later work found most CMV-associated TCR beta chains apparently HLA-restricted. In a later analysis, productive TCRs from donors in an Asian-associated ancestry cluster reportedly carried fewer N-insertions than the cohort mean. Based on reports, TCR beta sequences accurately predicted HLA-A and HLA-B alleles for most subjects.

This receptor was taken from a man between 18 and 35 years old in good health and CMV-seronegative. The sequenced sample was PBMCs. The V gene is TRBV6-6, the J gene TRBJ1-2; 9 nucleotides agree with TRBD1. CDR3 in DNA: TGTGCCAGCAGTCACGGACAGGGGAATGGCTACACCTTC. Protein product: CASSHGQGNGYTF.